This TCR beta chain was obtained from a study of OX40 agonist ivuxolimab in advanced cancers. Repertoires were generated with immunoSEQ multiplex PCR, while TCRdb's copy carries only in-frame clones and drops some. The repertoire includes about 70,000 clones, roughly four fifths of them detected once, and about 5% sits in the top ten. The CDR3 runs 15 residues. V lost 4 bases and J 6 bases, leaving 19 bases between the germline ends. Germline CDR1 and CDR2: SGHDT and YYEEEE. The TCR originated in an adult with an advanced solid tumor such as melanoma, head and neck, liver or kidney cancer. This chain uses TRBV5-6 with TRBJ2-5; TRBD1 is a possible D gene (6 bases). This specimen consisted of CD4+ or CD8+ T cells sorted from blood, obtained in a trial of the OX40 agonist ivuxolimab. CDR3 loop: CASSQIQGLRKTQYF. The CDR3 DNA follows: TGTGCCAGCAGCCAAATACAGGGTTTGAGAAAGACCCAGTACTTC.